This T cell receptor beta chain derives from a study of PD-1 blockade in classical Hodgkin lymphoma (TCRdb year 2020). Regarding the research as a whole: Nivolumab dosing was 3 mg/kg intravenously every 2 weeks, continuing until either disease progression or unacceptable toxicity. The study used CyTOF and TCR beta sequencing to define a peripheral blood immune signature of response to PD-1 blockade in classical Hodgkin lymphoma. What the authors observed across the whole study: Trial patients achieving complete response had baseline diversity similar to newly diagnosed patients, whereas partial responders and progressors had significantly lower diversity. Diversity was lower in patients who began nivolumab less than 1 year after ASCT, so these patients were left out of later analyses to avoid confounding by immune reconstitution. The study was restricted to a single clinical trial cohort, and the causes of repertoire differences, possibly disease activity or prior therapy, were left undefined. Newly diagnosed patients were reported to have lower baseline TCR diversity than healthy donors, and relapsed/refractory patients were reported to have lower baseline TCR diversity still. A significant rise by C4D1 was seen in CD4+ but not CD8+ TCR diversity (p=0.0027 vs p=0.16), with the rise being most apparent in complete responders (p=0.02).

A note on this clone: Its antigen is not yet known. Base qualities were left out, and no much larger clone turns up one base away.

The CDR3 numbers 16 residues from cysteine through phenylalanine. The read is trimmed to its CDR3 DNA, 48 bases read in frame from base 1. CDR1 and CDR2 are read off the germline V gene as SGHTA and FQGNSA. V loses 1 base, J loses 2 bases, and the germline ends lie 13 bases apart. What this sample's time point label stands for: cycle 4 day 1 (C4D1), after 6 weeks of nivolumab. Every trial patient had relapsed following autologous stem cell transplantation, and prior brentuximab vedotin exposure was what differed among cohorts A, B and C. The trial cohort included 55 to 65 patients with relapsed/refractory classical Hodgkin lymphoma, and each patient had a best overall response of complete response, partial response or progressive disease. Single-agent nivolumab was administered to trial patients in the multi-cohort phase II CheckMate 205 trial. An independent review committee assessed best overall response by applying the 2007 International Working Group response criteria. Trial PBMCs were collected just before the start of nivolumab (C1D1) and during therapy at cycle 2 day 1 and cycle 4 day 1. Peripheral blood was collected in 8 mL Vacutainer Cell Preparation Tubes, from which PBMCs were isolated by centrifugation and then cryopreserved.

Genomic DNA was isolated using the Qiagen DNeasy kit from unsorted PBMCs as well as from negatively selected CD4+ and CD8+ fractions. TCR beta CDR3 regions were subjected to amplification by immunoSEQ multiplex PCR with primers that anneal to V and J segments. A synthetic immune receptor repertoire was used to minimize amplification bias, and remaining bias was computationally removed after sequencing. The authors' pipeline ran thus. Custom Python scripts were used to quantify repertoire diversity as the Shannon entropy index. Unsorted, CD4+ and CD8+ repertoires were analyzed separately, except in combined analyses where CD4+ and CD8+ sequences were merged in silico. A clone counted as expanded when the clone's frequency after treatment rose at least 2-fold relative to C1D1, and clones undetected at baseline were given a pseudocount of 0.5. Clones with 0 or 1 copy at C1D1 were classified as singleton clones, and clones with 2 or more copies were classified as non-singleton clones. Clones expanded in unsorted samples were annotated as CD4+, CD8+ or unknown by matching protein sequences in sorted samples from the same patient. Wilcoxon tests on paired samples were used to test changes in diversity from C1D1 to C4D1. The table comes from immuneACCESS by way of TCRdb, which keeps in-frame sequences with V and J called. Part of the clones is missing from these tables; in studies checked, under half for an unresolved V gene and the rest for unknown reasons. That table gives V, J and clone size, and the DNA gave D and trimming. This sample is represented by tens of thousands of clones; 85% to 95% of them were singletons. Jointly, the top ten make up around 8% of the sample.

This clonotype originated in a human donor with classical Hodgkin lymphoma. The sample here was peripheral blood mononuclear cells (PBMCs), taken before the fourth cycle of nivolumab. The V and J genes are TRBV7-2 and TRBJ2-3; the D gene cannot be resolved beyond TRBD1 or TRBD2, each matching 5 bases. This receptor has the CDR3 CASSLVWGIITDTQYF. The sequence in DNA is TGTGCCAGCAGCTTAGTATGGGGGATCATCACAGATACGCAGTATTTT. Here the CDR3 is joined to the reference TRBV7-2 and TRBJ2-3 genes, and the full variable domain is: GAGVSQSPSNKVTEKGKDVELRCDPISGHTALYWYRQSLGQGLEFLIYFQGNSAPDKSGLPSDRFSAERTGGSVSTLTIQRTQQEDSAVYLCASSLVWGIITDTQYFGPGTRLTVL.